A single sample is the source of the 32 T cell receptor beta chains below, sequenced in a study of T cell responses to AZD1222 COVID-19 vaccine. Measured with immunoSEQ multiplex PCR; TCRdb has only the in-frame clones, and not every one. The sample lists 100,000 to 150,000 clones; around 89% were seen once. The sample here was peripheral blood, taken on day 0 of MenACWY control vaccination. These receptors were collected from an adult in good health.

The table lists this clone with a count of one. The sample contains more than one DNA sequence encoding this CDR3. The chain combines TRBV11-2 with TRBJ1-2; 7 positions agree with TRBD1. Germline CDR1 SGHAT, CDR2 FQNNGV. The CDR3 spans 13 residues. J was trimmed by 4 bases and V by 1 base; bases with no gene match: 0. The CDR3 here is CASSLGQGYGYTF. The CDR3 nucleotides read TGTGCCAGCAGCTTAGGACAGGGCTATGGCTACACCTTC.

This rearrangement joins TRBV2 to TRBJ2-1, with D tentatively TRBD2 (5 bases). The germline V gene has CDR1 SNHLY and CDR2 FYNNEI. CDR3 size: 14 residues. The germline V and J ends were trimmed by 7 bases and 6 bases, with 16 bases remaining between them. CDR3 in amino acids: CASTWASRGNEQFF. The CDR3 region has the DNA TGTGCCAGCACGTGGGCTAGCCGGGGCAATGAGCAGTTCTTC.

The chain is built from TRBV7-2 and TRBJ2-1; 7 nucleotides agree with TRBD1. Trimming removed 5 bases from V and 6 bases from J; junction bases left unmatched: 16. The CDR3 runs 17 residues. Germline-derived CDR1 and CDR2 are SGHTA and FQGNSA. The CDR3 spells CASSETIVQGSGNEQFF. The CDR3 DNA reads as TGTGCCAGCAGCGAAACAATAGTACAGGGGTCGGGCAATGAGCAGTTCTTC.

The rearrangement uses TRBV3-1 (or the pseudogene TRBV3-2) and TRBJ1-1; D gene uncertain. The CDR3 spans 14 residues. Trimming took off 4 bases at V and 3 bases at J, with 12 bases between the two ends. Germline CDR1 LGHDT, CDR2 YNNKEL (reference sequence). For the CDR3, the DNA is TGTGCCAGCAGCCCACTCGGAAGGGACACTGAAGCTTTCTTT. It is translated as CASSPLGRDTEAFF.

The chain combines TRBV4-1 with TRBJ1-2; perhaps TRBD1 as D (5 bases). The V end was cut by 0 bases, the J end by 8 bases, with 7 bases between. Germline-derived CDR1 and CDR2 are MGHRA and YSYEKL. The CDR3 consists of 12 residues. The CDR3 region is CASSQEWGGYTF. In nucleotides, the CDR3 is TGCGCCAGCAGCCAAGAATGGGGGGGCTACACCTTC.

As DNA, the CDR3 is TGTGCCAGCAGCTTTCGGGACAGGGGGTCTACTGAAGCTTTCTTT. Its translation is CASSFRDRGSTEAFF. This chain links TRBV11-3 with TRBJ1-1; 11 nucleotides match TRBD1. J was trimmed by 5 bases and V by 3 bases; bases with no gene match: 5. The CDR3 spans 15 residues. From germline, CDR1 is SGHNT and CDR2 YENEEA.

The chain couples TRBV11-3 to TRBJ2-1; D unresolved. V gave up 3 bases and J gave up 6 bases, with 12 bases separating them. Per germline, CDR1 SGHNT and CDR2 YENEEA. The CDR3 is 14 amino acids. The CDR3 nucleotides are TGTGCCAGCAGCTTGGGGTTTCTAGGCAATGAGCAGTTCTTC. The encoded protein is CASSLGFLGNEQFF.

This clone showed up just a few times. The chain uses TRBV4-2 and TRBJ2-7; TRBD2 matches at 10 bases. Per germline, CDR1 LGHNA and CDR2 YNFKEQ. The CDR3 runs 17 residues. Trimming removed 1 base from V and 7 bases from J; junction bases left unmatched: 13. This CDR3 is CASSQGDDVAGGREQYF. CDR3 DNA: TGTGCCAGCAGCCAAGGGGACGACGTAGCGGGGGGTCGGGAGCAGTACTTC.

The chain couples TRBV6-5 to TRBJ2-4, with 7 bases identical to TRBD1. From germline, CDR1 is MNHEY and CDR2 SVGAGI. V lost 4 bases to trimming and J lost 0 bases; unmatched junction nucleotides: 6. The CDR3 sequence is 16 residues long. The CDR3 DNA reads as TGTGCCAGCAGTTCGGGACAGTTAATAGCCAAAAACATTCAGTACTTC. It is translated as CASSSGQLIAKNIQYF.

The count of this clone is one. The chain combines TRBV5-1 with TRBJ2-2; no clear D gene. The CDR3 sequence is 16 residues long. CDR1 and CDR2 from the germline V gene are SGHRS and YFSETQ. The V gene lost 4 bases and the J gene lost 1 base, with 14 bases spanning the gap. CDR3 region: CASSPPNRQNTGELFF. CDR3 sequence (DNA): TGCGCCAGCAGCCCACCCAATAGACAGAACACCGGGGAGCTGTTTTTT.

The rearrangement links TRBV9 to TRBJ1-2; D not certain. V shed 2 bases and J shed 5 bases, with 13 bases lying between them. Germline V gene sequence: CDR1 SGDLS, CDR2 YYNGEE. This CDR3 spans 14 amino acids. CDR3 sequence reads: CASSVEGSSYGYTF. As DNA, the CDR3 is TGTGCCAGCAGCGTTGAGGGTTCGTCGTATGGCTACACCTTC. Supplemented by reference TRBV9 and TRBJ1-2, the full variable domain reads DSGVTQTPKHLITATGQRVTLRCSPRSGDLSVYWYQQSLDQGLQFLIQYYNGEERAKGNILERFSAQQFPDLHSELNLSSLELGDSALYFCASSVEGSSYGYTFGSGTRLTVV.

The CDR3 DNA is TGCGCCAGCGGACTAGCGGGACAATACAATGAGCAGTTCTTC. Protein: CASGLAGQYNEQFF. The V gene is TRBV4-1, the J gene TRBJ2-1; the match to TRBD2 covers 12 bases. The germline V gene has CDR1 MGHRA and CDR2 YSYEKL. With 8 bases clipped from V and 4 bases from J, the junction kept 3 bases outside the gene matches. The CDR3 extends over 14 amino acids.

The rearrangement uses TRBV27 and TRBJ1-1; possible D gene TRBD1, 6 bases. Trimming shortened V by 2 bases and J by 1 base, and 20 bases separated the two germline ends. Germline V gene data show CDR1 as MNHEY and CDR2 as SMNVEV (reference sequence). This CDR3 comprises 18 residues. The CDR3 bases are TGTGCCAGCAGTTTACAGTCTGGGGGGCGGGAGAGGAACACTGAAGCTTTCTTT. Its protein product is CASSLQSGGRERNTEAFF.

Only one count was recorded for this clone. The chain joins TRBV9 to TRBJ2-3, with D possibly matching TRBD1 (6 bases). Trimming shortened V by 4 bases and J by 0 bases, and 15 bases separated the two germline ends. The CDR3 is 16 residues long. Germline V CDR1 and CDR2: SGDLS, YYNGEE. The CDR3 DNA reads TGTGCCAGCAGCCCTCAGCCGACAGGCAGCACAGATACGCAGTATTTT. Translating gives CASSPQPTGSTDTQYF.

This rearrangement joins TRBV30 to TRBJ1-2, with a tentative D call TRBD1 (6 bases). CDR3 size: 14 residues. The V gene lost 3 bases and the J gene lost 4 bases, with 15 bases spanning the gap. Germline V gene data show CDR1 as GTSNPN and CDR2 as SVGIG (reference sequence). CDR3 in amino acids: CAWSAAGTIYGYTF. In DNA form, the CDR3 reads TGTGCCTGGAGCGCAGCCGGGACAATCTATGGCTACACCTTC.

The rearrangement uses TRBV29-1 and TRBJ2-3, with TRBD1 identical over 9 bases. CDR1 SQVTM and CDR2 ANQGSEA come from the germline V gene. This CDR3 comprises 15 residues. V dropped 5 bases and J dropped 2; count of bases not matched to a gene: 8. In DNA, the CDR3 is TGCAGCGTTCCACAGACAGGGGGTTACACAGATACGCAGTATTTT. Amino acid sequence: CSVPQTGGYTDTQYF.

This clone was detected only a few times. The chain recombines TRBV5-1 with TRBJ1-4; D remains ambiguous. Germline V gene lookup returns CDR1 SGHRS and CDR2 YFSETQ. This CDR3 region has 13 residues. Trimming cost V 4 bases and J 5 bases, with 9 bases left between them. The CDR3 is CASSVQDNEKLFF. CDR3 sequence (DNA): TGCGCCAGCAGCGTCCAGGACAATGAAAAACTGTTTTTT.

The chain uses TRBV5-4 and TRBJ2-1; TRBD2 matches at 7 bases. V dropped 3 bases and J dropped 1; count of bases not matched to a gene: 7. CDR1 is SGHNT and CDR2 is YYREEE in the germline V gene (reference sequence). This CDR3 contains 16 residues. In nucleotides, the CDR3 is TGTGCCAGCAGCTGGGGAGGGCTGGGATCCTACAATGAGCAGTTCTTC. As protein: CASSWGGLGSYNEQFF.

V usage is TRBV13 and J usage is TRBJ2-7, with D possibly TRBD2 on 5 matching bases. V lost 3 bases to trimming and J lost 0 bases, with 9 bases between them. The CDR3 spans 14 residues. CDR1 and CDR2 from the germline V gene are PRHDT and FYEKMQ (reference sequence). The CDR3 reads CASSFAGSSYEQYF. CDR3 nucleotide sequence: TGTGCCAGCAGCTTTGCGGGCAGCTCCTACGAGCAGTACTTC. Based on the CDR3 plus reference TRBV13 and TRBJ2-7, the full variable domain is AAGVIQSPRHLIKEKRETATLKCYPIPRHDTVYWYQQGPGQDPQFLISFYEKMQSDKGSIPDRFSAQQFSDYHSELNMSSLELGDSALYFCASSFAGSSYEQYFGPGTRLTVT.

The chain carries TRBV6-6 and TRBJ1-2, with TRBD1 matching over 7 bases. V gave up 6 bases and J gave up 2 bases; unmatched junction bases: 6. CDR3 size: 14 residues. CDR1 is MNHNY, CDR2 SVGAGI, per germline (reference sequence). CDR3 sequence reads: CASRNQGDNYGYTF. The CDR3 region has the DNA TGTGCCAGCAGGAACCAGGGGGACAACTATGGCTACACCTTC.

CDR3 nucleotide sequence: TGTGCCAGCAGTCCCAGCGGGATTACCTACAATGAGCAGTTCTTC. This encodes CASSPSGITYNEQFF. V is TRBV5-4 and J is TRBJ2-1, with 7 bases matching TRBD2. V lost 5 bases and J lost 2; bases outside the gene matches: 7. This CDR3 spans 15 amino acids. CDR1 and CDR2 (germline): SGHNT, YYREEE (reference sequence).

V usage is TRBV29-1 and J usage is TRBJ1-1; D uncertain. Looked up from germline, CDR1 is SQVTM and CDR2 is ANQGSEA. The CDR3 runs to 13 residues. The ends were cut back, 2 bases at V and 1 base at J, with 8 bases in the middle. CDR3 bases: TGCAGCGTTGAATACGTGGAGAACACTGAAGCTTTCTTT. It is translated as CSVEYVENTEAFF.

The CDR3 nucleotides are TGTGCCAGCAGTTACGGACAGGGGGGATATGCTGAAGCTTTCTTT. Translated, it gives CASSYGQGGYAEAFF. The chain uses TRBV6-5 and TRBJ1-1; 10 bases are a match to TRBD1. The CDR3 covers 15 residues. From germline, CDR1 is MNHEY and CDR2 SVGAGI. V lost 2 bases, J lost 6 bases, and 6 bases stayed unmatched.

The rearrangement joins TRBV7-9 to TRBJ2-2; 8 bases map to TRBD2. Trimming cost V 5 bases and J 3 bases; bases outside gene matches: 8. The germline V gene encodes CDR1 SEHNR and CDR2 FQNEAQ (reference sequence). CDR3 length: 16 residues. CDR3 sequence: CASSPVAGWDTGELFF. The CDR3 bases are TGTGCCAGCAGCCCCGTAGCGGGATGGGACACCGGGGAGCTGTTTTTT.

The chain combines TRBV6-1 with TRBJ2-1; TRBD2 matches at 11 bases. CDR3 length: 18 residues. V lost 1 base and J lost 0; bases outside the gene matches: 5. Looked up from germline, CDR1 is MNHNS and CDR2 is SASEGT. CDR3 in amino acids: CASSEGGLAESSYNEQFF. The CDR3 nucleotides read TGTGCCAGCAGTGAAGGGGGACTAGCGGAAAGCTCCTACAATGAGCAGTTCTTC.

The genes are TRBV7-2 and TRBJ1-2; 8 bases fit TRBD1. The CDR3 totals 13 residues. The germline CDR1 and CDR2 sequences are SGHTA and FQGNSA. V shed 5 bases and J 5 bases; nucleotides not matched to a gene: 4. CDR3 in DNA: TGTGCCAGCAGCAGACAGGGGAGGTATGGCTACACCTTC. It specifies CASSRQGRYGYTF.

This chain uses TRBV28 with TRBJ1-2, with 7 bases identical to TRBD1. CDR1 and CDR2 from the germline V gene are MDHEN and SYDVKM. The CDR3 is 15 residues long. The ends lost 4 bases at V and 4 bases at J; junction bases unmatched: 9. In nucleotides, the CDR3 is TGTGCCAGCAGTTCCCTTGACAGGGAGCTCTATGGCTACACCTTC. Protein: CASSSLDRELYGYTF.

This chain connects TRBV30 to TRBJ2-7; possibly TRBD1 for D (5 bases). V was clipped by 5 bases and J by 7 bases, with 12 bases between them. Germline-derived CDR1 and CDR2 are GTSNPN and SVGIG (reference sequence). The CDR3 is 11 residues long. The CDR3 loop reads CAWQGSREQYF. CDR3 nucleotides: TGTGCCTGGCAGGGCTCTCGGGAGCAGTACTTC.

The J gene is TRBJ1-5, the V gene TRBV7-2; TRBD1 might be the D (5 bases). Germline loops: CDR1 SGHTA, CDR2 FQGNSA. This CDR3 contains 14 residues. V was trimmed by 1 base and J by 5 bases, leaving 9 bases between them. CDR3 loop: CASSLVQGYQPQHF. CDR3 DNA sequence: TGTGCCAGCAGCTTAGTTCAGGGTTATCAGCCCCAGCATTTT.

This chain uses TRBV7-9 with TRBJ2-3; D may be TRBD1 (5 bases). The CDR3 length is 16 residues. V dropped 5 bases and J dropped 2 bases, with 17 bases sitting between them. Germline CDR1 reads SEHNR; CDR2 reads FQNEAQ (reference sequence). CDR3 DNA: TGTGCCAGCAGCCCGAAAGGGGCCTCGTACACAGATACGCAGTATTTT. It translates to CASSPKGASYTDTQYF.

In DNA form, the CDR3 reads TGTGCCAGCAGCTTGCGTGGGAGAAGCTACGAGCAGTACTTC. Translation gives CASSLRGRSYEQYF. The chain is built from TRBV5-4 and TRBJ2-7; weak D call: TRBD2 (5 bases). V dropped 1 base and J dropped 3 bases, with 11 bases sitting between them. Germline CDR1 is SGHNT and CDR2 is YYREEE (reference sequence). CDR3 length equals 14 residues.

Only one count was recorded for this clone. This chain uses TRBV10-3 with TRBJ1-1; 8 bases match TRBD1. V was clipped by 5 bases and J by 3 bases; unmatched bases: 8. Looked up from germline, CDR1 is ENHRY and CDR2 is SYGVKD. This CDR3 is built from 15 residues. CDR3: CAISRTGGMDTEAFF. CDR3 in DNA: TGTGCCATCAGTAGAACAGGGGGAATGGACACTGAAGCTTTCTTT.